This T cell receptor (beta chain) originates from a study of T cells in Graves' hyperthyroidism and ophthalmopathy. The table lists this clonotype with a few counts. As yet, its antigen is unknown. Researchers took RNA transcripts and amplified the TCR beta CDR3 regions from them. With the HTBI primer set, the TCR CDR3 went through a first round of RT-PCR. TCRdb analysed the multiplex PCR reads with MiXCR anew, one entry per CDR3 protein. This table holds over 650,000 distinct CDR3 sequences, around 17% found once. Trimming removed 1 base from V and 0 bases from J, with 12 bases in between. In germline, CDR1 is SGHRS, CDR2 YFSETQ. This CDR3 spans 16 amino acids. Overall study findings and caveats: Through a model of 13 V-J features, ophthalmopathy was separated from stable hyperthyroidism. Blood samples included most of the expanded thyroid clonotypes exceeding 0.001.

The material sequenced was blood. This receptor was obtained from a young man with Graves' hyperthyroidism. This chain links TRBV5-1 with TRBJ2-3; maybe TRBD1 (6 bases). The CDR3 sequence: CASSLRWGPSTDTQYF. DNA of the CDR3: TGCGCCAGCAGCTTGAGGTGGGGGCCTAGCACAGATACGCAGTATTTT.